The 26 T cell receptor beta chains presented below share a single source sample, sequenced in a study of T cells in Graves' hyperthyroidism and ophthalmopathy. RNA transcripts gave rise to amplified TCR beta CDR3 regions. With the HTBI primer set, the TCR CDR3 went through a first round of RT-PCR. Using its own MiXCR run on the multiplex PCR reads, TCRdb lists one record per CDR3 protein. The table includes just under 750,000 distinct CDR3 sequences, 30% to 40% detected once. Sequencing was performed on blood. The receptors originated from a woman aged 40 to 55 with Graves' hyperthyroidism.

This chain connects TRBV7-2 to TRBJ2-7, with 11 bases aligning to TRBD2. The J call could be wrong; TRBJ2-1 is a better fit for the DNA end. This CDR3 is built from 16 residues. Germline V lookup: CDR1 SGHTA, CDR2 FQGNSA. The CDR3 reads CASSQIAGGPDNEQFF. DNA of the CDR3: TGTGCCAGCAGCCAAATAGCGGGAGGGCCGGACAATGAGCAGTTCTTC.

The J gene is TRBJ1-2, the V gene TRBV7-2; D unclear. The germline gives CDR1 SGHTA, CDR2 FQGNSA. This CDR3 region has 13 residues. V gave up 5 bases and J gave up 8 bases, with 15 bases separating them. In nucleotides, the CDR3 is TGTGCCAGCAGCGCGGCAGAGGTTGGGGGCTACACCTTC. It codes for CASSAAEVGGYTF.

The table lists this clonotype with many counts. This chain connects TRBV9 to TRBJ1-5; D remains unclear. V was trimmed by 7 bases and J by 5 bases, leaving 16 bases between them. The germline gives CDR1 SGDLS, CDR2 YYNGEE. This CDR3 spans 14 amino acids. The CDR3 loop reads CASPPEAEHQPQHF. The CDR3, as DNA: TGTGCCAGCCCCCCCGAGGCCGAGCATCAGCCCCAGCATTTT.

This clonotype was detected only once. This chain connects TRBV10-3 to TRBJ1-2, with 10 bases fitting TRBD1. CDR1 and CDR2 from the germline V gene are ENHRY and SYGVKD. CDR3 length: 14 residues. The junction had 7 bases not matched to a gene; V was cut back by 8 bases and J by 4 bases. The CDR3 spells CAISSGTGVYGYTF. The CDR3 region has the DNA TGTGCCATCTCTAGCGGGACAGGGGTCTATGGCTACACCTTC.

Regarding this clonotype: A junction end diverges from the germline sequence, so it may reflect a read error. The chain is built from TRBV19 and TRBJ2-5; the match to TRBD1 covers 8 bases. The CDR3 spans 16 residues. Germline CDR1 LNHDA, CDR2 SQIVND (reference sequence). The CDR3 here is CASSPEDRQGLETQYF. DNA for the CDR3: TGCGCCAGCAGCCCTGAAGATCGACAGGGGTTGGAGACCCAGTACTTC. Using reference TRBV19 and TRBJ2-5 for the parts outside the CDR3, the full variable domain is DGGITQSPKYLFRKEGQNVTLSCEQNLNHDAMYWYRQDPGQGLRLIYYSQIVNDFQKGDIAEGYSVSREKKESFPLTVTSAQKNPTAFYLCASSPEDRQGLETQYFGPGTRLLVL.

Worth noting for this clonotype: The junction shows a germline mismatch at one end, possibly a read error. The chain links TRBV7-8 to TRBJ2-6; no reliable D call. The CDR3 extends over 16 amino acids. The germline gives CDR1 SGHVS, CDR2 FQNEAQ. In nucleotides, the CDR3 is TGCGCCAGCAGCTTGAAGGGTAGCTCTGGGGCCAACGTCCTGACTTTC. Encoded protein: CASSLKGSSGANVLTF.

This clonotype came up once. The chain carries TRBV29-1 and TRBJ2-1; unclear D gene. V was trimmed by 6 bases and J by 8 bases, leaving 23 bases between them. The CDR3 contains 15 residues. Germline values: CDR1 SQVTM, CDR2 ANQGSEA. DNA of the CDR3: TGCAGCGTCTCGAAAGCCCGGGCCTTAGTTTATGAGCAGTTCTTC. This sequence encodes CSVSKARALVYEQFF.

V is TRBV29-1 and J is TRBJ2-5, with D perhaps matching TRBD2 (5 bases). Trimming pared 8 bases from V and 3 bases from J, leaving 13 bases between. Germline loops: CDR1 SQVTM, CDR2 ANQGSEA. CDR3 size: 12 residues. This CDR3 reads CSSLAREETQYF. The CDR3 DNA follows: TGCAGCAGCTTAGCGAGGGAAGAGACCCAGTACTTC.

This clonotype was recorded at least ten times. This chain links TRBV7-9 with TRBJ1-1; D is undetermined. The CDR3 spans 12 residues. Germline CDR1 reads SEHNR; CDR2 reads FQNEAQ (reference sequence). This CDR3 is CTSRTGNTEAFF. As DNA, the CDR3 is TGTACCTCGAGGACGGGCAACACTGAAGCTTTCTTT.

The rearrangement links TRBV25-1 to TRBJ1-1; D is ambiguous. The V gene lost 8 bases and the J gene lost 4 bases, with 17 bases spanning the gap. The CDR3 is made up of 14 amino acids. Germline V gene lookup returns CDR1 MGHDK and CDR2 SYGVNS. The CDR3 reads CASLDDAGITEAFF. The CDR3 bases are TGTGCCAGCTTGGACGACGCCGGAATCACTGAAGCTTTCTTT.

This clonotype was seen ten or more times. The chain carries TRBV12-3 or TRBV12-4 and TRBJ1-1; D call uncertain. CDR3 length: 13 residues. Trimming shortened V by 5 bases and J by 1 base, and 8 bases separated the two germline ends. CDR3 coding DNA: TGTGCCAGCAGTCGCCTGACGAACACTGAAGCTTTCTTT. This gives the protein CASSRLTNTEAFF.

This clonotype was seen at least ten times. This chain connects TRBV7-3 to TRBJ2-6; tentatively, D is TRBD2 (6 bases). Germline V gives CDR1 SGHTA, CDR2 FQGTGA. Trimming removed 1 base from V and 1 base from J, with 8 bases in between. The CDR3 has 16 amino acids. DNA for the CDR3: TGTGCCAGCAGCTTAAGTGGAGGGTCTGGGGCCAACGTCCTGACTTTC. Its protein is CASSLSGGSGANVLTF. Looking up the rest from reference TRBV7-3 and TRBJ2-6 gives the full variable domain: GAGVSQTPSNKVTEKGKYVELRCDPISGHTALYWYRQSLGQGPEFLIYFQGTGAADDSGLPNDRFFAVRPEGSVSTLKIQRTERGDSAVYLCASSLSGGSGANVLTFGAGSRLTVL.

There are a few counts of this clonotype. The chain is built from TRBV20-1 and TRBJ1-5; D remains unclear. The CDR3 has 13 amino acids. V was trimmed by 1 base and J by 9 bases, leaving 13 bases between them. Germline assignment: CDR1 DFQATT and CDR2 SNEGSKA (reference sequence). CDR3 residues: CSARGAYYLPQHF. CDR3 in DNA: TGCAGTGCTAGAGGGGCGTACTATTTGCCCCAGCATTTT.

As to this clonotype: This clone may be a read error of a much larger clone one base away. The J gene is TRBJ1-2, the V gene TRBV6-1, with D hard to call. CDR3 length: 14 amino acids. Germline V gene lookup returns CDR1 MNHNS and CDR2 SASEGT. As DNA, the CDR3 is TGTGCCAGCAGTTCAGTCACAACTAACTATGGCTGCACCTTC. As protein: CASSSVTTNYGCTF.

This clonotype has a count of ten or more. The chain uses TRBV20-1 and TRBJ1-2; D call uncertain. The CDR3 spans 14 residues. Germline CDR1 is DFQATT and CDR2 is SNEGSKA (reference sequence). Trimming shortened V by 3 bases and J by 0 bases, and 11 bases separated the two germline ends. Written as DNA, the CDR3 is TGCAGTGCTAGGTGGCCGTCGGCTAACTATGGCTACACCTTC. It is translated as CSARWPSANYGYTF.

This clonotype was observed a handful of times. The CDR3 protein is CASQFLGGRDTEAFF. DNA for the CDR3: TGTGCCAGCCAATTTCTGGGGGGGCGAGACACTGAAGCTTTCTTT. The V and J genes are TRBV9 and TRBJ1-1; perhaps TRBD1 as D (6 bases). Trimming shortened V by 7 bases and J by 3 bases, and 19 bases separated the two germline ends. Germline CDR1 and CDR2: SGDLS and YYNGEE. The CDR3 totals 15 residues.

This clonotype was detected only a few times. The J gene is TRBJ2-2, the V gene TRBV12-3 or TRBV12-4, with 10 nucleotides matching TRBD1. This CDR3 is 15 amino acids long. Trimming took 4 bases from V and 6 from J; bases not matched to a gene: 5. The CDR3 nucleotides are TGTGCCAGCAGTTCGGGGACAGGGGTTGCCGGGGAGCTGTTTTTT. Translated: CASSSGTGVAGELFF.

This chain links TRBV7-2 with TRBJ1-5, with D possibly matching TRBD1 (6 bases). V gave up 4 bases and J gave up 5 bases, with 18 bases separating them. From germline, CDR1 is SGHTA and CDR2 FQGNSA. CDR3 length: 16 amino acids. CDR3 coding DNA: TGTGCCAGCAGCTGGGGGGGCTTAGGGCCCCATCAGCCCCAGCATTTT. Translating gives CASSWGGLGPHQPQHF. Full variable domain (remainder filled in from reference TRBV7-2 and TRBJ1-5): GAGVSQSPSNKVTEKGKDVELRCDPISGHTALYWYRQSLGQGLEFLIYFQGNSAPDKSGLPSDRFSAERTGGSVSTLTIQRTQQEDSAVYLCASSWGGLGPHQPQHFGDGTRLSIL.

The J gene is TRBJ1-1, the V gene TRBV6-5; D is uncertain. This CDR3 has 13 amino acids. Germline CDR1 reads MNHEY; CDR2 reads SVGAGI. The V and J ends lost 8 bases and 7 bases respectively, with 17 bases between them. CDR3 residues: CASALRGRDEAFF. In DNA, the CDR3 is TGTGCCAGCGCATTGCGAGGGCGCGATGAAGCTTTCTTT.

Comments on this clonotype: This clone may be a read error of a much larger clone one base away. The chain carries TRBV2 and TRBJ1-5; a weak D match, TRBD1 (5 bases). The CDR3 has 13 residues. Per germline, CDR1 SNHLY and CDR2 FYNNEI. CDR3 loop: CAGSPREPAPQHF. The CDR3 coding sequence is TGTGCCGGCAGTCCCAGGGAGCCCGCGCCCCAGCATTTT.

The chain is built from TRBV9 and TRBJ1-2; D is unresolved. Germline values: CDR1 SGDLS, CDR2 YYNGEE. Trimming removed 0 bases at V and 8 bases at J, with 17 bases between. The CDR3 loop spans 15 amino acids. CDR3 coding DNA: TGTGCCAGCAGCGTAGGGGTTCGGTCCTCCGAAGGCTACACCTTC. Translated: CASSVGVRSSEGYTF.

This clonotype appeared many times. This chain uses TRBV4-1 with TRBJ2-7; D is possibly TRBD2 (5 bases). The germline CDR1 and CDR2 sequences are MGHRA and YSYEKL. Trimming shortened V by 4 bases and J by 6 bases, and 19 bases separated the two germline ends. The CDR3 has 15 residues. For the CDR3, the DNA is TGCGCCAGCAGCCCTCCCAAGGTTAGCGTGGCCGAGCAGTACTTC. Translating gives CASSPPKVSVAEQYF.

For this clonotype: Sequence at one end of the junction differs from germline and may be a read error. The CDR3 DNA reads TGTGCCAGCAGTTTCTCGGGACTATTGACCCTGTACTTC. Amino acid sequence: CASSFSGLLTLYF. The chain employs TRBV6-6 and TRBJ2-5; 7 bases are a match to TRBD2. This CDR3 comprises 13 residues. The germline gives CDR1 MNHNY, CDR2 SVGAGI (reference sequence).

This clonotype was picked up many times. The chain combines TRBV29-1 with TRBJ2-7; TRBD1 might be the D (5 bases). V lost 7 bases and J lost 2, with 15 bases in between. The germline gives CDR1 SQVTM, CDR2 ANQGSEA. CDR3 size: 13 residues. The CDR3 DNA reads TGCAGCGCCCGGTCAGGGTCCCCCTACGAGCAGTACTTC. Translation: CSARSGSPYEQYF.

CDR3 region: CASSPLSGGFGETQYF. In DNA, the CDR3 is TGTGCCAGCAGCCCCCTCTCCGGGGGATTTGGGGAGACCCAGTACTTC. The chain links TRBV27 to TRBJ2-5; a weak D match, TRBD2 (6 bases). Trimming took 6 bases from V and 5 from J, leaving 22 bases between them. The germline V gene encodes CDR1 MNHEY and CDR2 SMNVEV (reference sequence). The CDR3 spans 16 residues.

For this clonotype: One end of the junction does not line up with germline, which may come from a read error. The V call is TRBV10-2, the J call TRBJ2-5; the D gene is possibly TRBD2 (5 bases). Germline V gene lookup returns CDR1 WSHSY and CDR2 SAAADI. The CDR3 has 13 residues. The DNA of the CDR3 is TGTGCCAGCAGCGAGCTAGCATCAGAGACCCAGTACTTC. This translates into CASSELASETQYF.